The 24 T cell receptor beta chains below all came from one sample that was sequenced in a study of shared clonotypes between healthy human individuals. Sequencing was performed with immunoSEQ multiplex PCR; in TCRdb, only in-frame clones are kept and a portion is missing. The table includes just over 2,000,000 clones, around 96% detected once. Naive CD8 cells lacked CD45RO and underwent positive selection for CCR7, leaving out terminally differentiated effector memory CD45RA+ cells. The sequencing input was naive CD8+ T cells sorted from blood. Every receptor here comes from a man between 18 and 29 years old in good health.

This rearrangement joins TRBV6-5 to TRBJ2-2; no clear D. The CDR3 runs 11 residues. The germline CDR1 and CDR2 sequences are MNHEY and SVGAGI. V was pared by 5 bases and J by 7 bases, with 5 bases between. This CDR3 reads CASSMSGELFF. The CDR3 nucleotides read TGTGCCAGCAGTATGAGCGGGGAGCTGTTTTTT.

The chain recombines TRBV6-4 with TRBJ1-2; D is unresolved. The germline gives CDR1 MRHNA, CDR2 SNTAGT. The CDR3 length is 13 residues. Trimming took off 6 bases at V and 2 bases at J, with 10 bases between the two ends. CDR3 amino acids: CASRAAANYGYTF. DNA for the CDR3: TGTGCCAGCAGGGCGGCGGCGAACTATGGCTACACCTTC.

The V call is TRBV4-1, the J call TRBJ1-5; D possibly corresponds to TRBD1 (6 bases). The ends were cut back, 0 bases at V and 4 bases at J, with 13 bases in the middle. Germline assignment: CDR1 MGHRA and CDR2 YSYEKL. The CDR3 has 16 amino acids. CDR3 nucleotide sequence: TGCGCCAGCAGCCAAGAATCGGGGGCGCGTAATCAGCCCCAGCATTTT. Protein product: CASSQESGARNQPQHF.

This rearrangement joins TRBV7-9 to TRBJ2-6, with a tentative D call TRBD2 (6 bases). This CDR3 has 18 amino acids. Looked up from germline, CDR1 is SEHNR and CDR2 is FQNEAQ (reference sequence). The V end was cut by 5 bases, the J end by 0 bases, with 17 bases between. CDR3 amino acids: CASSTPGGRLSGANVLTF. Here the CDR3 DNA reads TGTGCCAGCAGCACCCCCGGGGGACGGCTCTCTGGGGCCAACGTCCTGACTTTC. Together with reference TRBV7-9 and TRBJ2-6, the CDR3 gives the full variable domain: DTGVSQNPRHKITKRGQNVTFRCDPISEHNRLYWYRQTLGQGPEFLTYFQNEAQLEKSRLLSDRFSAERPKGSFSTLEIQRTEQGDSAMYLCASSTPGGRLSGANVLTFGAGSRLTVL.

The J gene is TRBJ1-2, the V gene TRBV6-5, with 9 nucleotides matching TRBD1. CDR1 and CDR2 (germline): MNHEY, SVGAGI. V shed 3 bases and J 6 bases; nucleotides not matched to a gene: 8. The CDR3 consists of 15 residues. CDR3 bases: TGTGCCAGCAGTTATAGGCCCGGGACAGGGCATGGCTACACCTTC. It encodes CASSYRPGTGHGYTF.

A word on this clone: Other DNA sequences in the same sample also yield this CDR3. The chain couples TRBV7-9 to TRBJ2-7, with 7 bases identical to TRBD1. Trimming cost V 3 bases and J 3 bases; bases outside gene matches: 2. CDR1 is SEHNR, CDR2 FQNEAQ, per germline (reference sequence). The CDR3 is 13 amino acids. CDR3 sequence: CASSFGTDYEQYF. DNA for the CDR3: TGTGCCAGCAGCTTTGGGACAGACTACGAGCAGTACTTC.

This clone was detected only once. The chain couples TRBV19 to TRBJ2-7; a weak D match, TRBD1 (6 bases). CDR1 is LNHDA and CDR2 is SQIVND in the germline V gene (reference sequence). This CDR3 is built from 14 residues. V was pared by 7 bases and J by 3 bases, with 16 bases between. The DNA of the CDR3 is TGTGCCAGTATGATTGGTTCAGGGGACTACGAGCAGTACTTC. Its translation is CASMIGSGDYEQYF.

The CDR3 protein is CASSLRVAGGHPYNEQFF. Written as DNA, the CDR3 is TGTGCCAGCAGTTTAAGGGTAGCGGGGGGGCATCCCTACAATGAGCAGTTCTTC. The chain combines TRBV28 with TRBJ2-1; 11 bases line up with TRBD2. This CDR3 is 18 amino acids long. The germline gives CDR1 MDHEN, CDR2 SYDVKM. The junction had 8 bases not matched to a gene; V was cut back by 2 bases and J by 2 bases.

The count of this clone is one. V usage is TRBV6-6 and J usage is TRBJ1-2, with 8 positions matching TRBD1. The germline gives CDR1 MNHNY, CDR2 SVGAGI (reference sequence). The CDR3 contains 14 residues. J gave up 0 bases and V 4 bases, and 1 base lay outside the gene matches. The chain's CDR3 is CASSLTGANYGYTF. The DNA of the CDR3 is TGTGCCAGCAGTTTGACAGGGGCTAACTATGGCTACACCTTC.

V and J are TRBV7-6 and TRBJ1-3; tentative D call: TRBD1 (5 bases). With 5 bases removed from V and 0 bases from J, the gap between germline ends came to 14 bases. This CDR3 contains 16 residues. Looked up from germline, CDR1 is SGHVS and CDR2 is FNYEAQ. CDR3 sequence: CASSPGTFSSGNTIYF. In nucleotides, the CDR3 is TGTGCCAGCAGCCCGGGGACGTTCAGCTCTGGAAACACCATATATTTT.

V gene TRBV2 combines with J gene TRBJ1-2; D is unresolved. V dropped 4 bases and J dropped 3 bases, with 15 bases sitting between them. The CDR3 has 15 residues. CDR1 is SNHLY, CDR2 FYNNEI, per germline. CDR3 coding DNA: TGTGCCAGCAGTGGAAGGTATAGGGATGACTATGGCTACACCTTC. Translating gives CASSGRYRDDYGYTF.

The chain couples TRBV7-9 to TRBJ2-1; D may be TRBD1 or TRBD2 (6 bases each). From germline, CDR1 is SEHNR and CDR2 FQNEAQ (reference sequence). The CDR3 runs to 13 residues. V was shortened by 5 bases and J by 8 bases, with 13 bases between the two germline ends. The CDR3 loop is CASSAGGPDEQFF. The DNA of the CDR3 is TGTGCCAGCAGCGCCGGGGGCCCCGATGAGCAGTTCTTC.

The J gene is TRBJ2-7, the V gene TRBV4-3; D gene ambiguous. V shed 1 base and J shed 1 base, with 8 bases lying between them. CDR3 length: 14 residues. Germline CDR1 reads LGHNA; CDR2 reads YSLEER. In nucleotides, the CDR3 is TGCGCCAGCAGCCAAGTGGCAGGTTCCTACGAGCAGTACTTC. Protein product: CASSQVAGSYEQYF.

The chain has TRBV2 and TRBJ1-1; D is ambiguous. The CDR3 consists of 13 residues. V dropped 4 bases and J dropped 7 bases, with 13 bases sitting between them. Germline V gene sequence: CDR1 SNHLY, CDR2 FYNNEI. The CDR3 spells CASSAIRQYEAFF. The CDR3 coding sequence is TGTGCCAGCAGTGCAATCCGGCAGTATGAAGCTTTCTTT.

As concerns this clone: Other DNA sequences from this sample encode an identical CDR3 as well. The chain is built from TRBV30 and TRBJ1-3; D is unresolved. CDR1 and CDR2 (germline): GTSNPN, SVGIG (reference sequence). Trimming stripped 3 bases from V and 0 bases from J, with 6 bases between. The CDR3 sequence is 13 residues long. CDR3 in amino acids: CAWSAGSGNTIYF. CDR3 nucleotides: TGTGCCTGGAGCGCAGGCTCTGGAAACACCATATATTTT.

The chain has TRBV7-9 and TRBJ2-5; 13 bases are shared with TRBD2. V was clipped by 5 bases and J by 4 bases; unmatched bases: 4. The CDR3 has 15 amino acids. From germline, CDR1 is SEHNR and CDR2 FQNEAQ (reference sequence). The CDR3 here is CASSLLAGGRETQYF. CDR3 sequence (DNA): TGTGCCAGCAGCCTACTAGCGGGGGGGCGAGAGACCCAGTACTTC.

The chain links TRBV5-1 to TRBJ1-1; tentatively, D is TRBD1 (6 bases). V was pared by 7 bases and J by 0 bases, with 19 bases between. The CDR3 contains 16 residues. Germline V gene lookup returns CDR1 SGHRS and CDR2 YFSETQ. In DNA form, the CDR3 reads TGCGCCAGCTCAAGAGGGGGAGAATCCATGAACACTGAAGCTTTCTTT. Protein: CASSRGGESMNTEAFF.

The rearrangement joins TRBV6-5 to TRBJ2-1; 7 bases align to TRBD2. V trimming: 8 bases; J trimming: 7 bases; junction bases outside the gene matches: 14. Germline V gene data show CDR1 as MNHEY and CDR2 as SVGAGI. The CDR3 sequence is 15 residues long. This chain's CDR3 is CASGEGLAVHNEQFF. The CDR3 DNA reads TGTGCCAGCGGGGAGGGGCTAGCGGTCCATAATGAGCAGTTCTTC.

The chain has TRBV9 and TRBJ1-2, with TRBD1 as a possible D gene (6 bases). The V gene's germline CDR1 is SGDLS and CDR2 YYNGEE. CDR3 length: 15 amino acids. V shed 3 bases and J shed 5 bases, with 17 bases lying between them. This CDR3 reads CASSGGRWGTYGYTF. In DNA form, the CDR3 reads TGTGCCAGCAGCGGGGGACGCTGGGGGACATATGGCTACACCTTC.

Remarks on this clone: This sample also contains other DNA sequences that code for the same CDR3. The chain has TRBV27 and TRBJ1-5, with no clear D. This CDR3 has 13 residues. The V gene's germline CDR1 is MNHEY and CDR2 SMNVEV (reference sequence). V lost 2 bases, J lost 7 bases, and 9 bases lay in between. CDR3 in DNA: TGTGCCAGCAGTTTAGCCTCCGGGCAGCCCCAGCATTTT. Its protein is CASSLASGQPQHF.

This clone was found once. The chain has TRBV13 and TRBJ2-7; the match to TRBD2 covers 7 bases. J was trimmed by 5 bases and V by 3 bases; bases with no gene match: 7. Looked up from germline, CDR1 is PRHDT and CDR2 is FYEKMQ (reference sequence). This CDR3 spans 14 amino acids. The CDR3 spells CASSLGRGLDEQYF. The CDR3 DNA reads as TGTGCCAGCAGCTTGGGGAGAGGACTAGACGAGCAGTACTTC.

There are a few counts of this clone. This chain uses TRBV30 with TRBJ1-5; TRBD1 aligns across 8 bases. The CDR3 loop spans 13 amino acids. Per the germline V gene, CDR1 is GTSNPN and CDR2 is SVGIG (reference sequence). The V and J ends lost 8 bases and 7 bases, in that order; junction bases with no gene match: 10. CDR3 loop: CARGESGGQPQHF. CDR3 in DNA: TGTGCCCGAGGGGAGTCAGGGGGCCAGCCCCAGCATTTT.

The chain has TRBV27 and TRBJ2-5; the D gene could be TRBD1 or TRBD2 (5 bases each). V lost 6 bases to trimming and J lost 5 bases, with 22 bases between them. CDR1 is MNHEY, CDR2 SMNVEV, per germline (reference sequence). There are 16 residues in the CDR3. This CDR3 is CASSPSPGRAWETQYF. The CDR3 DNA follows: TGTGCCAGCAGCCCATCCCCGGGACGGGCCTGGGAGACCCAGTACTTC.

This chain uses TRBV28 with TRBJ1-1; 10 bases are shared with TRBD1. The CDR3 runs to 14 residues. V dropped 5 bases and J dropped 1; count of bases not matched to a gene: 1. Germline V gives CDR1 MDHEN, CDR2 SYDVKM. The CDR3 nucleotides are TGTGCCAGCAGTCGGGACAGGGGGAACACTGAAGCTTTCTTT. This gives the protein CASSRDRGNTEAFF.